This T cell receptor beta chain comes out of a study of regulatory T cells in long-lasting Graves disease. The time point: persistent/refractory GD, antithyroid drugs over 5 years with positive TRAb. After RNA was extracted from PBMCs, the TCR library was made from it. Building of the TCR beta libraries involved iRepertoire HTBI primers and Arm-PCR of CDR3 regions. Methods used by the authors: Sequenced samples collectively carried some 60 TRBV and some 15 TRBJ segments. Each CDR3 protein gets one entry after TCRdb re-called the multiplex PCR reads with MiXCR. What appears here as the V and J calls and clone size reflects TCRdb's work, not the paper's. The table has more than 650,000 distinct CDR3 sequences, 30% seen once. This clonotype originated in a female donor with Graves disease. The material was peripheral blood mononuclear cells (PBMCs), obtained when the disease was refractory, from a patient treated with antithyroid drugs.

CDR3 DNA sequence: TGTGCCAGCAGTGAACGGCCGATGAACACTGAAGCTTTCTTT. Amino acid sequence: CASSERPMNTEAFF. This chain uses TRBV2 with TRBJ1-1; no reliable D call. Trimming removed 2 bases from V and 0 bases from J, with 7 bases in between. Germline CDR1 reads SNHLY; CDR2 reads FYNNEI. The CDR3 is made up of 14 amino acids.